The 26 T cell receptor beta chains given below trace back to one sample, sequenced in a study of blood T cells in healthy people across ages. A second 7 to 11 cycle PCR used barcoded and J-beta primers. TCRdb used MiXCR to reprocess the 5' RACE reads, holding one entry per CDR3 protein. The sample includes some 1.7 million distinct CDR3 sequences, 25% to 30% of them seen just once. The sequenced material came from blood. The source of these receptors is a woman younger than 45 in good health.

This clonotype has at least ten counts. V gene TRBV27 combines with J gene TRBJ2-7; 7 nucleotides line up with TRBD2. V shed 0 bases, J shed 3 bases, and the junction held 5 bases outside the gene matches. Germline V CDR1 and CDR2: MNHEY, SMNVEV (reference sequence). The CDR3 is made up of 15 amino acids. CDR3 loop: CASSLSASGNYEQYF. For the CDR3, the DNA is TGTGCCAGCAGTTTATCGGCTAGCGGAAACTACGAGCAGTACTTC.

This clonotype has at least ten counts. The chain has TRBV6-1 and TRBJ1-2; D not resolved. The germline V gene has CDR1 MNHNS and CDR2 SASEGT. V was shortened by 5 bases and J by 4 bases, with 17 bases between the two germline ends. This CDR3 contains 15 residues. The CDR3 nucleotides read TGTGCCAGCAGTCAGACCCGGGAAGTGGGCTATGGCTACACCTTC. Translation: CASSQTREVGYGYTF.

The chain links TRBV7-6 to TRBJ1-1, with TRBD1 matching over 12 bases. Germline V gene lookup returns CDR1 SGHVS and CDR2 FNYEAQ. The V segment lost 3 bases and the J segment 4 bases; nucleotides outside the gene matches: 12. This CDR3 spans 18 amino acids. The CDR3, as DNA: TGTGCCAGCAGCTTGGGGGCCGGGACAGGGGGCAGTGGCACTGAAGCTTTCTTT. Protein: CASSLGAGTGGSGTEAFF.

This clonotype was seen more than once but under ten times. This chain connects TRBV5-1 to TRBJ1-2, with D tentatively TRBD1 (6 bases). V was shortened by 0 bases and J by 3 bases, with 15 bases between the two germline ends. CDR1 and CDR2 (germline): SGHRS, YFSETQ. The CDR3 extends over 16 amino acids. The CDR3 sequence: CASSLARTAGDYGYTF. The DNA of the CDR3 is TGCGCCAGCAGCTTGGCACGGACGGCAGGGGACTATGGCTACACCTTC.

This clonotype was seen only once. Here the CDR3 DNA reads TGTGCCAGAAGCCCCCGGAATGAGCAGTTCTTC. Its translation is CARSPRNEQFF. The genes are TRBV11-2 and TRBJ2-1; D is unresolved. The germline V gene encodes CDR1 SGHAT and CDR2 FQNNGV. The CDR3 has 11 amino acids. Trimming took off 9 bases at V and 7 bases at J, with 10 bases between the two ends.

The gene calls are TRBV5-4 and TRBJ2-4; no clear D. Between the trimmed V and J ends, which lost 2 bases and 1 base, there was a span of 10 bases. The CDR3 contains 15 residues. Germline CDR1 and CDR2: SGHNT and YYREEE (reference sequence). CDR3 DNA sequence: TGTGCCAGCAGCTTAGTAAAGGAGGCCAAAAACATTCAGTACTTC. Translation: CASSLVKEAKNIQYF. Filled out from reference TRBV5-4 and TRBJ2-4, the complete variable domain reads ETGVTQSPTHLIKTRGQQVTLRCSSQSGHNTVSWYQQALGQGPQFIFQYYREEENGRGNFPPRFSGLQFPNYSSELNVNALELDDSALYLCASSLVKEAKNIQYFGAGTRLSVL.

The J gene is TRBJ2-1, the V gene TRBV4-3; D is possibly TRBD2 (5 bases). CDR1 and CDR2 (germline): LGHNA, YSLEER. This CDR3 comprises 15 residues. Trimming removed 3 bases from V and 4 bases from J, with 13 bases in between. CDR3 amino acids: CASSQGGELYNEQFF. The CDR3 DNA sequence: TGCGCCAGCAGCCAGGGTGGGGAGCTTTACAATGAGCAGTTCTTC.

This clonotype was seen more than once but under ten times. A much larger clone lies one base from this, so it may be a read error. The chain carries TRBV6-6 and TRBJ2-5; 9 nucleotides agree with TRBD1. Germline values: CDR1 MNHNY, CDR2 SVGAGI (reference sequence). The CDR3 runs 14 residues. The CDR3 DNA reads TGTGCCAGCAGTACCGGACAGGGGAAGGAGACCCTGTACTTC. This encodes CASSTGQGKETLYF.

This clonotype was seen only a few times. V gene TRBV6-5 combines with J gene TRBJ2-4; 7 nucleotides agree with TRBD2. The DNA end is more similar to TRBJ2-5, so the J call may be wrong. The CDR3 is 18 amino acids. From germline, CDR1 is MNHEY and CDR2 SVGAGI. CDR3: CASSYGGGGGLDRETQYF. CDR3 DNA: TGTGCCAGCAGTTATGGTGGGGGGGGAGGGCTCGACAGAGAGACCCAGTACTTC.

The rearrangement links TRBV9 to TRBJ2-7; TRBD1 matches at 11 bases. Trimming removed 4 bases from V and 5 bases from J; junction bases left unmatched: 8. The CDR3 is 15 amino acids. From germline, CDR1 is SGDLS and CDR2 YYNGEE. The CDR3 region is CASSPTGTGGNEQYF. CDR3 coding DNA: TGTGCCAGCAGCCCAACCGGGACAGGGGGGAACGAGCAGTACTTC.

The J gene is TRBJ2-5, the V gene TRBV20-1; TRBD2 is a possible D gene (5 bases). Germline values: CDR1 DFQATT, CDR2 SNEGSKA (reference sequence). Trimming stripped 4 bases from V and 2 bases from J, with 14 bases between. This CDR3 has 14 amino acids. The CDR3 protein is CSAIPRTLQETQYF. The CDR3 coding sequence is TGCAGTGCTATACCCCGGACTCTACAAGAGACCCAGTACTTC.

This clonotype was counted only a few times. DNA for the CDR3: TGTGCCACCAGCAGAGGACAGGCCGGGCAGCCCCAGCATTTT. This translates into CATSRGQAGQPQHF. The V gene is TRBV15, the J gene TRBJ1-5; D is possibly TRBD1 (6 bases). Trimming cost V 1 base and J 7 bases, with 11 bases left between them. In germline, CDR1 is LNHNV, CDR2 YYDKDF (reference sequence). This CDR3 region has 14 residues. The full variable domain, with the rest looked up from reference TRBV15 and TRBJ1-5, is DAMVIQNPRYQVTQFGKPVTLSCSQTLNHNVMYWYQQKSSQAPKLLFHYYDKDFNNEADTPDNFQSRRPNTSFCFLDIRSPGLGDTAMYLCATSRGQAGQPQHFGDGTRLSIL.

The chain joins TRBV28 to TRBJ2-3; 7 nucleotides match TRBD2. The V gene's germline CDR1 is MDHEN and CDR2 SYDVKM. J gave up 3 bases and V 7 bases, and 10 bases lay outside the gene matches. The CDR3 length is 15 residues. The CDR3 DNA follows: TGTGCCAGCAAAGGACTAGTTAGGGGAACAGATACGCAGTATTTT. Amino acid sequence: CASKGLVRGTDTQYF.

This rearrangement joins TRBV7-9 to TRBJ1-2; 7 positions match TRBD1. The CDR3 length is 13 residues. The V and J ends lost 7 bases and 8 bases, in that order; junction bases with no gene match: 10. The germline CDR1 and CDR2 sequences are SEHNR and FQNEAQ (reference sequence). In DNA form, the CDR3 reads TGTGCCAGCAAGTCCGGGACAGCCGAGGGCTACACCTTC. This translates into CASKSGTAEGYTF.

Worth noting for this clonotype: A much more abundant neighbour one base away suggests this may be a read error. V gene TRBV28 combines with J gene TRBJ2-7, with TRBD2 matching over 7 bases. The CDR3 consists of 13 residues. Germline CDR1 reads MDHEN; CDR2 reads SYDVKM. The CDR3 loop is CVCSGDSSYEQYF. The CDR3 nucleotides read TGTGTCTGCAGCGGGGACTCTTCCTACGAGCAGTACTTC.

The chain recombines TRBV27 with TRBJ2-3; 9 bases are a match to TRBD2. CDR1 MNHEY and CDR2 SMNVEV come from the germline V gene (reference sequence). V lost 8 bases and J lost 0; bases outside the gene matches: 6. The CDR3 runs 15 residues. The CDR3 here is CASGLAGISTDTQYF. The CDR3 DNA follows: TGTGCCAGCGGTCTAGCGGGGATTAGCACAGATACGCAGTATTTT.

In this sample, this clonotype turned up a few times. The CDR3 DNA reads TGTGCCAGCAGCCAAGATTCGTACAGGGGAGAGACCCAGTACTTC. Its protein is CASSQDSYRGETQYF. This sequence joins TRBV14 and TRBJ2-5; 7 bases fit TRBD1. The CDR3 covers 15 residues. Germline loops: CDR1 SGHDN, CDR2 FVKESK. Trimming took 0 bases from V and 4 from J; bases not matched to a gene: 5.

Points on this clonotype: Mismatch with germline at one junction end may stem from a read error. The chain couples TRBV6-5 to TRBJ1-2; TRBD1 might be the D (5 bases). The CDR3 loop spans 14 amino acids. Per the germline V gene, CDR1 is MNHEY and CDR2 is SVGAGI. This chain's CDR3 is CASSYSTVNYGYTF. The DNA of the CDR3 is TGTGCCAGCAGTTACTCGACAGTGAACTATGGCTACACCTTT.

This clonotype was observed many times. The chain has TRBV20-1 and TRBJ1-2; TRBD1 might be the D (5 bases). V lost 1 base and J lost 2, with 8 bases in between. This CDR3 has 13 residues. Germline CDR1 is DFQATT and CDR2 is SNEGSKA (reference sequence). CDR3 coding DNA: TGCAGTGCTAGAGTGGGGCAAAACTATGGCTACACCTTC. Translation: CSARVGQNYGYTF.

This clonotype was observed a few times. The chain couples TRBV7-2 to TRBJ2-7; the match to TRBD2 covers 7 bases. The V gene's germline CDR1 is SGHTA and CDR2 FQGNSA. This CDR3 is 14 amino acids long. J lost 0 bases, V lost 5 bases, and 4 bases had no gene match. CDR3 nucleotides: TGTGCCAGCAGCCCCTGGGACTACTCCTACGAGCAGTACTTC. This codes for CASSPWDYSYEQYF. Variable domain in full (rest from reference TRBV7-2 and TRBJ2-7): GAGVSQSPSNKVTEKGKDVELRCDPISGHTALYWYRQSLGQGLEFLIYFQGNSAPDKSGLPSDRFSAERTGGSVSTLTIQRTQQEDSAVYLCASSPWDYSYEQYFGPGTRLTVT.

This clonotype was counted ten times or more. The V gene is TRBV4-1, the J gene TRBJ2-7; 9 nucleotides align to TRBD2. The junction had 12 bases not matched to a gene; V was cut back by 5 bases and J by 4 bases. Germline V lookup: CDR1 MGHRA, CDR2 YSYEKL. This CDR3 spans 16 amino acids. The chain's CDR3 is CASSYRSGLATYEQYF. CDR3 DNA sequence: TGCGCCAGCAGCTATCGATCTGGACTAGCGACTTACGAGCAGTACTTC.

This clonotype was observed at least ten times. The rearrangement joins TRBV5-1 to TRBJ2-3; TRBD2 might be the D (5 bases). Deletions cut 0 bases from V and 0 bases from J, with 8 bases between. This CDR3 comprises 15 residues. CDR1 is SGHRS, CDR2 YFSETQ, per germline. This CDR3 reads CASSLDGRSTDTQYF. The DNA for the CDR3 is TGCGCCAGCAGCTTGGATGGGAGAAGCACAGATACGCAGTATTTT.

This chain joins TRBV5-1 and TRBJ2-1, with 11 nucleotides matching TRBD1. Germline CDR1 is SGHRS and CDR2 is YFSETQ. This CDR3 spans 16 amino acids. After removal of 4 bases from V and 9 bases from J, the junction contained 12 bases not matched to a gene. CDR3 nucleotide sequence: TGCGCCAGCAGCCCTGGGACAGGGGGATTACTCAGTGAGCAGTTCTTC. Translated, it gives CASSPGTGGLLSEQFF. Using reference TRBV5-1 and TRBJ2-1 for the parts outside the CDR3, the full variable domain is KAGVTQTPRYLIKTRGQQVTLSCSPISGHRSVSWYQQTPGQGLQFLFEYFSETQRNKGNFPGRFSGRQFSNSRSEMNVSTLELGDSALYLCASSPGTGGLLSEQFFGPGTRLTVL.

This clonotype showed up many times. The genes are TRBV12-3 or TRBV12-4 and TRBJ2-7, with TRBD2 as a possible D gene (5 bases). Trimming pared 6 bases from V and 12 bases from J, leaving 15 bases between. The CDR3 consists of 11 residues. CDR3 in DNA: TGTGCCAGCAGAGATAGGGAGCTTTGGTACTTC. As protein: CASRDRELWYF.

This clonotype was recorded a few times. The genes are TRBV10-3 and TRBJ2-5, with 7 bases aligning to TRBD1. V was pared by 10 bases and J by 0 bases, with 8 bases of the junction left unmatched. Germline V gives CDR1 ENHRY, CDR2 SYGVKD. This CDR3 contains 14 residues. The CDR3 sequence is CATRIGTDQETQYF. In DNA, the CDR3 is TGTGCCACAAGAATCGGGACAGACCAAGAGACCCAGTACTTC.

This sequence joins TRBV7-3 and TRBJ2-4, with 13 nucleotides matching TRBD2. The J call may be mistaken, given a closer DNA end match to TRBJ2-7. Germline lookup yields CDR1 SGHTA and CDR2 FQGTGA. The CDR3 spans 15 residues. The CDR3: CASSKTSGGPHEQYF. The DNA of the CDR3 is TGTGCCAGCAGCAAGACTAGCGGGGGGCCCCACGAGCAGTACTTC.